This T cell receptor (beta chain) emerged from a study of long-term antiretroviral therapy in people with HIV. As for the study in general: When the earliest samples were collected, ART was typically delayed until CD4 counts fell.

The CDR3 totals 14 residues. V lost 4 bases and J 3 bases, leaving 14 bases between the germline ends. Germline V lookup: CDR1 SGHRS, CDR2 YFSETQ. Researchers ran immunoSEQ v3.0 at survey level. Clones were read by immunoSEQ multiplex PCR, and TCRdb kept only the in-frame ones, dropping some. The table shows 25,000 to 30,000 clones, with 65% to 85% occurring only once. Treatment for every participant with HIV took place in the United States. Of note for this clone: Its specificity is not known.

Study-wide findings and caveats: After ART, diversity increased yet remained lower than transplant donor controls.

V is TRBV5-1 and J is TRBJ2-7; either TRBD1 or TRBD2 may supply D (6 bases each). Sequenced here: unsorted PBMCs, sampled 3 years after starting antiretroviral therapy. The sequence derives from a man aged 40-49 years with HIV. The CDR3 DNA follows: TGCGCCAGCAGCGGAAAAGGGGGAGGCTACGAGCAGTACTTC. Its translation is CASSGKGGGYEQYF. Full variable domain (remainder filled in from reference TRBV5-1 and TRBJ2-7): KAGVTQTPRYLIKTRGQQVTLSCSPISGHRSVSWYQQTPGQGLQFLFEYFSETQRNKGNFPGRFSGRQFSNSRSEMNVSTLELGDSALYLCASSGKGGGYEQYFGPGTRLTVT.